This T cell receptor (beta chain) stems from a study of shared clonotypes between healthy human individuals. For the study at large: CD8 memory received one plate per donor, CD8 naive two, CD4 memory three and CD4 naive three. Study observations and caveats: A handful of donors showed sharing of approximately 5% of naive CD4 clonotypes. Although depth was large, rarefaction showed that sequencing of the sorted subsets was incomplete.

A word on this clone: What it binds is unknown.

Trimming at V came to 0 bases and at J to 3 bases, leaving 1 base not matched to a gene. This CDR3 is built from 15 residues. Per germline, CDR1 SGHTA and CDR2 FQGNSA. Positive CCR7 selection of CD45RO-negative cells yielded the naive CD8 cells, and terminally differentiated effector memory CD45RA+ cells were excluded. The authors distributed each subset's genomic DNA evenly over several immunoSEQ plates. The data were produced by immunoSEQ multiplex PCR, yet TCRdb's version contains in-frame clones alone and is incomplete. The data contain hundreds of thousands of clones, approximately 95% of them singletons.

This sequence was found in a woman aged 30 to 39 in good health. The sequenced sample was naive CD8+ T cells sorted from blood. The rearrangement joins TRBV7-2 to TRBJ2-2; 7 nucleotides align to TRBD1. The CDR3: CASSLAGQYTGELFF. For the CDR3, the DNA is TGTGCCAGCAGCTTAGCGGGACAGTACACCGGGGAGCTGTTTTTT.